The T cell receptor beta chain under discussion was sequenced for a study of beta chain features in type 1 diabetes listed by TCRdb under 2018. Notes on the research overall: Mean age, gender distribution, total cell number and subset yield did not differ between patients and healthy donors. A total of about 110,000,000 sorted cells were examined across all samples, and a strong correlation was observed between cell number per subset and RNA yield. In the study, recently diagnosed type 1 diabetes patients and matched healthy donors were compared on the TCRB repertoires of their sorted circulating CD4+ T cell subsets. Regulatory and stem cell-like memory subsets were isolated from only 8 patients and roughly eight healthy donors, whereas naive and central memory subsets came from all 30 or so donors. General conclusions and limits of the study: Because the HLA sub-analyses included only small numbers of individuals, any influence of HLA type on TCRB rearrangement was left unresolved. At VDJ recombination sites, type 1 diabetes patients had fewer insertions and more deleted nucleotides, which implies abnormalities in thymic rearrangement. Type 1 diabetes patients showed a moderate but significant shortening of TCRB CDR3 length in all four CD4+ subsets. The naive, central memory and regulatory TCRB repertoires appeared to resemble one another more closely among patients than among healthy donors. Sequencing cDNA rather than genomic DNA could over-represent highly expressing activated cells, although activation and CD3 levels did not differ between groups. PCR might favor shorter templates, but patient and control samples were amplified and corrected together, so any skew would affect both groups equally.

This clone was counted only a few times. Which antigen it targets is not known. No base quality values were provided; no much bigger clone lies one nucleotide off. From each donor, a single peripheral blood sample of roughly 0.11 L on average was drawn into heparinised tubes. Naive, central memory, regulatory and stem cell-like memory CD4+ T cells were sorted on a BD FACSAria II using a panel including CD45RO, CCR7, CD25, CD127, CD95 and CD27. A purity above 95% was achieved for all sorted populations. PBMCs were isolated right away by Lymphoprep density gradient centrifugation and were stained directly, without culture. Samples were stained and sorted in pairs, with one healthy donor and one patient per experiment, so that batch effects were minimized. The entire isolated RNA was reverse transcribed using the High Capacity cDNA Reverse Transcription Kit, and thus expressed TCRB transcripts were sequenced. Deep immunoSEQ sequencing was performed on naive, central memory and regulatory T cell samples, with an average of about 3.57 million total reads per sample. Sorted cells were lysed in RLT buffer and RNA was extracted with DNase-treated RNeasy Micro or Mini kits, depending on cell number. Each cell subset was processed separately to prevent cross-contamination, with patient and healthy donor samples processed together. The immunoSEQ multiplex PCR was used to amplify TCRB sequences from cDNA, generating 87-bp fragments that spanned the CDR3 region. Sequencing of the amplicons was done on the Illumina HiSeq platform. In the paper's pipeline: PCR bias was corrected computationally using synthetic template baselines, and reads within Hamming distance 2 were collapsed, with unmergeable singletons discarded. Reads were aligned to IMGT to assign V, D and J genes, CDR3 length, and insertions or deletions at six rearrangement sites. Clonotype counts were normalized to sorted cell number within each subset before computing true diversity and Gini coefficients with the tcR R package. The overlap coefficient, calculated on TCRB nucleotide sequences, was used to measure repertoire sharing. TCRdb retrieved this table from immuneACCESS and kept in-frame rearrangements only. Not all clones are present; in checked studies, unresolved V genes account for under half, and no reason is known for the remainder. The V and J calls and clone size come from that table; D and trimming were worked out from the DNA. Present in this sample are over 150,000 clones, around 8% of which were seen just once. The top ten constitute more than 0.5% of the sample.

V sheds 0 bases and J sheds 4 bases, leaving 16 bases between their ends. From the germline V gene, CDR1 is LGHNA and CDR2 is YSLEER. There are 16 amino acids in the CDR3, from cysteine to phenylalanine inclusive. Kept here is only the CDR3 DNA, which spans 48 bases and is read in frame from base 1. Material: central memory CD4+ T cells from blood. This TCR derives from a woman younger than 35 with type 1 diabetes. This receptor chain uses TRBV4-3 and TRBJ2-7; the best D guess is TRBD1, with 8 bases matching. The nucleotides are TGCGCCAGCAGCCAAGAGGCCACAGGGGGGGGATACGAGCAGTACTTC. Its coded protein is CASSQEATGGGYEQYF.